Following are 28 T cell receptor beta chains from one sample sequenced in a study of T cell responses to AZD1222 COVID-19 vaccine. The table came from immunoSEQ multiplex PCR; TCRdb's copy has only in-frame clones and leaves some out. The sample carries some 120,000 clones, about 93% recorded once. The sequencing here drew on peripheral blood, taken 28 days after the second dose of the MenACWY control vaccine. Receptor source: an adult who received the MenACWY meningococcal vaccine as a control.

The chain carries TRBV5-4 and TRBJ1-2, with D possibly being TRBD1 (5 bases). CDR3 size: 14 residues. Trimming left V 0 bases short and J 5 bases short, with 11 bases between. CDR1 is SGHNT, CDR2 YYREEE, per germline (reference sequence). CDR3 bases: TGTGCCAGCAGCTTGGTTCAGGGCGGGTATGGCTACACCTTC. This translates into CASSLVQGGYGYTF.

The chain employs TRBV5-1 and TRBJ2-6, with 8 bases lining up with TRBD1. V lost 0 bases to trimming and J lost 0 bases; unmatched junction nucleotides: 8. The CDR3 consists of 19 residues. Germline values: CDR1 SGHRS, CDR2 YFSETQ. CDR3 nucleotides: TGCGCCAGCAGCTTGGTCCCGGACAGGGTGAACTCTGGGGCCAACGTCCTGACTTTC. Translated: CASSLVPDRVNSGANVLTF.

V usage is TRBV27 and J usage is TRBJ2-3; either TRBD1 or TRBD2 may fit D (6 bases each). Trimming left V 4 bases short and J 4 bases short, with 18 bases between. Looked up from germline, CDR1 is MNHEY and CDR2 is SMNVEV (reference sequence). The CDR3 sequence is 16 residues long. CDR3 DNA: TGTGCCAGCAGTTACGGTCGCGGAGGGGGGTCAGATACGCAGTATTTT. Protein: CASSYGRGGGSDTQYF.

V usage is TRBV15 and J usage is TRBJ2-2, with 11 bases fitting TRBD2. The CDR3 has 17 amino acids. The junction had 4 bases not matched to a gene; V was cut back by 0 bases and J by 4 bases. In germline, CDR1 is LNHNV, CDR2 YYDKDF (reference sequence). The CDR3 loop is CATSRDLLAGVTGELFF. The CDR3 DNA reads as TGTGCCACCAGCAGAGATCTACTAGCGGGAGTCACCGGGGAGCTGTTTTTT. Full variable domain (missing parts from reference TRBV15 and TRBJ2-2): DAMVIQNPRYQVTQFGKPVTLSCSQTLNHNVMYWYQQKSSQAPKLLFHYYDKDFNNEADTPDNFQSRRPNTSFCFLDIRSPGLGDTAMYLCATSRDLLAGVTGELFFGEGSRLTVL.

This clone was recorded once. This chain links TRBV6-5 with TRBJ1-2; D is possibly TRBD1 (6 bases). The CDR3 spans 13 residues. V lost 5 bases and J lost 8, with 15 bases in between. Germline V gene sequence: CDR1 MNHEY, CDR2 SVGAGI. In nucleotides, the CDR3 is TGTGCCAGCAGTCTACAGGGAGGGAACGGCTACACCTTC. This encodes CASSLQGGNGYTF.

This clone was observed once. The chain employs TRBV10-2 and TRBJ2-7, with 12 bases aligning to TRBD2. J was trimmed by 7 bases and V by 6 bases; bases with no gene match: 4. This CDR3 region has 13 residues. Per the germline V gene, CDR1 is WSHSY and CDR2 is SAAADI. CDR3: CASSGLAGREQYV. The CDR3 DNA is TGCGCCAGCAGCGGACTAGCGGGGAGGGAGCAGTACGTC.

The chain carries TRBV5-1 and TRBJ1-2; D not certain. This CDR3 region has 13 residues. Germline loops: CDR1 SGHRS, CDR2 YFSETQ. V dropped 1 base and J dropped 8 bases, with 12 bases sitting between them. The CDR3: CASSLLGPGGYTF. The CDR3, as DNA: TGCGCCAGCAGCTTGTTGGGCCCGGGGGGCTACACCTTC.

In DNA, the CDR3 is TGTGCCACCAGTGACCCAGGACAGGTGTCGGATACGCAGTATTTT. This gives the protein CATSDPGQVSDTQYF. The chain uses TRBV24-1 and TRBJ2-3, with 7 bases fitting TRBD1. Germline values: CDR1 KGHDR, CDR2 SFDVKD. With 4 bases clipped from V and 6 bases from J, the junction kept 9 bases outside the gene matches. This CDR3 has 15 residues.

This chain joins TRBV7-2 and TRBJ2-5; perhaps D is TRBD1 or TRBD2 (5 bases each). The CDR3 totals 17 residues. Germline CDR1 is SGHTA and CDR2 is FQGNSA. With 7 bases removed from V and 2 bases from J, the gap between germline ends came to 23 bases. The CDR3 region is CASTPGRNRDRQETQYF. CDR3 DNA: TGTGCCAGCACCCCCGGGCGTAACCGGGACCGACAAGAGACCCAGTACTTC.

The CDR3 nucleotides are TGTGCCAGCAGCTTGGGGACTAGCCAAAGCGGGGAGCTGTTTTTT. Translated: CASSLGTSQSGELFF. This chain connects TRBV7-8 to TRBJ2-2; 9 bases are shared with TRBD2. This CDR3 region has 15 residues. CDR1 is SGHVS, CDR2 FQNEAQ, per germline. V trimming: 3 bases; J trimming: 7 bases; junction bases outside the gene matches: 6.

The chain joins TRBV28 to TRBJ1-4; D may be TRBD1 (5 bases). The V end lost 6 bases, the J end lost 15 bases, and 14 bases lay between the germline ends. Germline V gives CDR1 MDHEN, CDR2 SYDVKM. The CDR3 sequence is 11 residues long. CDR3 loop: CASSERTLLFF. CDR3 sequence (DNA): TGTGCCAGCAGCGAACGGACACTTTTGTTTTTT.

CDR3: CASSVSLLDEQYF. The CDR3 bases are TGTGCCAGCAGTGTAAGCCTGCTTGACGAGCAGTACTTC. The rearrangement uses TRBV9 and TRBJ2-7; D is ambiguous. Germline V gene sequence: CDR1 SGDLS, CDR2 YYNGEE. The CDR3 has 13 residues. Trimming took off 5 bases at V and 5 bases at J, with 14 bases between the two ends.

The V gene is TRBV6-6, the J gene TRBJ2-3; no clear D. The CDR3 is 15 amino acids. V lost 2 bases, J lost 3 bases, and 12 bases lay in between. From germline, CDR1 is MNHNY and CDR2 SVGAGI (reference sequence). CDR3 loop: CASSYPAGRTDTQYF. CDR3 DNA sequence: TGTGCCAGCAGTTACCCCGCAGGTCGTACAGATACGCAGTATTTT.

V gene TRBV30 combines with J gene TRBJ1-1, with D unclear. Germline values: CDR1 GTSNPN, CDR2 SVGIG (reference sequence). The CDR3 is 14 residues long. Trimming removed 4 bases from V and 4 bases from J, with 16 bases in between. This CDR3 reads CAWTGGRRPTEAFF. DNA for the CDR3: TGTGCCTGGACGGGCGGGAGGAGGCCCACTGAAGCTTTCTTT.

The chain is built from TRBV5-1 and TRBJ2-7, with 9 bases that match TRBD1. The J segment lost 4 bases and the V segment lost 4 bases, leaving 9 bases of the junction unmatched. CDR3 size: 15 residues. Germline V CDR1 and CDR2: SGHRS, YFSETQ. The CDR3 nucleotides read TGCGCCAGCAGCCACGGAGGGGACAGGGCGTACGAGCAGTACTTC. It encodes CASSHGGDRAYEQYF.

The rearrangement links TRBV11-2 to TRBJ2-3; D might be TRBD1 or TRBD2, each matching 5 bases. Germline lookup yields CDR1 SGHAT and CDR2 FQNNGV. V lost 5 bases to trimming and J lost 0 bases, with 9 bases between them. The CDR3 spans 14 residues. The CDR3 bases are TGTGCCAGCAGCAGCCGGGACAGCACAGATACGCAGTATTTT. Its protein product is CASSSRDSTDTQYF.

This sequence joins TRBV6-2 or TRBV6-3 and TRBJ1-1; D is ambiguous. Germline assignment: CDR1 MNHEY and CDR2 SVGEGT. V lost 2 bases and J 0 bases, leaving 7 bases between the germline ends. This CDR3 has 14 residues. Written as DNA, the CDR3 is TGTGCCAGCAGTTACGCCGGGCTGAACACTGAAGCTTTCTTT. This encodes CASSYAGLNTEAFF.

The rearrangement joins TRBV19 to TRBJ2-1; 11 positions agree with TRBD2. J gave up 4 bases and V 3 bases, and 2 bases lay outside the gene matches. CDR3 length equals 15 residues. Germline CDR1 LNHDA, CDR2 SQIVND (reference sequence). The CDR3 DNA reads TGTGCCAGTAGTATGATAGCGGGAGGGTACAATGAGCAGTTCTTC. It is translated as CASSMIAGGYNEQFF. The full variable domain, completed using reference TRBV19 and TRBJ2-1, is DGGITQSPKYLFRKEGQNVTLSCEQNLNHDAMYWYRQDPGQGLRLIYYSQIVNDFQKGDIAEGYSVSREKKESFPLTVTSAQKNPTAFYLCASSMIAGGYNEQFFGPGTRLTVL.

J is TRBJ1-5 and V is TRBV19, with D possibly TRBD1 on 6 matching bases. From germline, CDR1 is LNHDA and CDR2 SQIVND (reference sequence). The CDR3 is made up of 16 amino acids. V was clipped by 4 bases and J by 2 bases, with 15 bases between them. CDR3 in DNA: TGTGCCAGTAGTACCACACAGGGTGGGCGCAATCAGCCCCAGCATTTT. Its protein is CASSTTQGGRNQPQHF. Using reference TRBV19 and TRBJ1-5 for the parts outside the CDR3, the full variable domain is DGGITQSPKYLFRKEGQNVTLSCEQNLNHDAMYWYRQDPGQGLRLIYYSQIVNDFQKGDIAEGYSVSREKKESFPLTVTSAQKNPTAFYLCASSTTQGGRNQPQHFGDGTRLSIL.

J is TRBJ2-5 and V is TRBV7-2; 7 nucleotides agree with TRBD1. The CDR3 contains 14 residues. V was clipped by 1 base and J by 7 bases; unmatched bases: 6. Per germline, CDR1 SGHTA and CDR2 FQGNSA. CDR3 amino acids: CASSLVPRQGTQYF. CDR3 DNA sequence: TGTGCCAGCAGCTTAGTTCCCCGACAGGGGACCCAGTACTTC.

Of note for this clone: Germline and junction disagree at one end, which may indicate a read error. The chain employs TRBV29-1 and TRBJ1-4; D gene unclear. The CDR3 loop spans 12 amino acids. From germline, CDR1 is SQVTM and CDR2 ANQGSEA. CDR3 region: CSVEDVGRAKLF. CDR3 DNA: TGCAGCGTTGAAGATGTCGGTCGAGCGAAGCTTTTT. Variable domain in full (rest from reference TRBV29-1 and TRBJ1-4): SAVISQKPSRDICQRGTSLTIQCQVDSQVTMMFWYRQQPGQSLTLIATANQGSEATYESGFVIDKFPISRPNLTFSTLTVSNMSPEDSSIYLCSVEDVGRAKLFGSGTQLSVL.

This clone was counted once. The chain joins TRBV10-1 to TRBJ2-7, with TRBD1 identical over 8 bases. The CDR3 is 13 amino acids. Germline loops: CDR1 WNHNN, CDR2 SYGVQD (reference sequence). V shed 6 bases, J shed 2 bases, and the junction held 3 bases outside the gene matches. CDR3 sequence: CASSGTGTYEQYV. As DNA, the CDR3 is TGCGCCAGCAGCGGGACAGGAACCTACGAGCAGTACGTC.

J is TRBJ1-3 and V is TRBV7-2, with D uncertain. CDR3 length equals 15 residues. The V and J ends lost 1 base and 1 base respectively, with 8 bases between them. Germline values: CDR1 SGHTA, CDR2 FQGNSA. The CDR3 bases are TGTGCCAGCAGCTTAGAGGGTGGTTCTGGAAACACCATATATTTT. This codes for CASSLEGGSGNTIYF.

The genes are TRBV11-2 and TRBJ2-1; D is perhaps TRBD1 (6 bases). The V and J ends lost 3 bases and 8 bases respectively, with 26 bases between them. Per the germline V gene, CDR1 is SGHAT and CDR2 is FQNNGV. The CDR3 totals 18 residues. The CDR3 here is CASSLSWTGQVPEDEQFF. Written as DNA, the CDR3 is TGTGCCAGCAGCTTGTCCTGGACGGGACAAGTACCTGAGGATGAGCAGTTCTTC. Drawing the rest from reference TRBV11-2 and TRBJ2-1, the complete variable domain is EAGVAQSPRYKIIEKRQSVAFWCNPISGHATLYWYQQILGQGPKLLIQFQNNGVVDDSQLPKDRFSAERLKGVDSTLKIQPAKLEDSAVYLCASSLSWTGQVPEDEQFFGPGTRLTVL.

The J gene is TRBJ1-6, the V gene TRBV7-8, with unresolved D. Germline lookup yields CDR1 SGHVS and CDR2 FQNEAQ. The CDR3 has 16 amino acids. Trimming took 0 bases from V and 7 from J, leaving 13 bases between them. The CDR3 bases are TGTGCCAGCAGCTTAGCTTTTGCCGTCAGCAATTCACCCCTCCACTTT. This sequence encodes CASSLAFAVSNSPLHF.

The chain joins TRBV9 to TRBJ2-1; 8 bases map to TRBD1. Germline trimming cut 3 bases from V and 4 bases from J; bases unmatched to any gene: 9. The length of the CDR3 is 16 residues. Germline CDR1 reads SGDLS; CDR2 reads YYNGEE. CDR3 nucleotides: TGTGCCAGCAGCGCGGGGAGGAGACAGGGGTACAATGAGCAGTTCTTC. Protein product: CASSAGRRQGYNEQFF.

J is TRBJ1-1 and V is TRBV27, with 9 positions matching TRBD1. J gave up 1 base and V 9 bases, and 9 bases lay outside the gene matches. In germline, CDR1 is MNHEY, CDR2 SMNVEV (reference sequence). CDR3 length: 15 amino acids. CDR3: CASLGYRGPNTEAFF. The CDR3 region has the DNA TGTGCCAGTCTCGGCTACAGGGGGCCGAACACTGAAGCTTTCTTT.

V and J are TRBV12-3 or TRBV12-4 and TRBJ1-1; no firm D call. The V and J ends lost 2 bases and 8 bases respectively, with 12 bases between them. This CDR3 has 13 amino acids. The CDR3 DNA is TGTGCCAGCAGTTTAAGAGAAACGGGAGAAGCTTTCTTT. Translation gives CASSLRETGEAFF.